This record covers a single T cell receptor (beta chain). In its sample, this clonotype was seen a few times. Its antigen remains unidentified. Per-base qualities were not stored, and no clone one base away is much larger. The CDR3 sequence holds 16 residues, the cysteine and phenylalanine included. The kept DNA is CDR3 alone, 48 bases in frame from the first base. The junction shows trimming of 5 bases on V and 6 bases on J, plus 19 bases between the germline ends. CDR1 and CDR2 are read off the germline V gene (reference sequence) as SEHNR and FQNEAQ. The library came from multiplex PCR. Sequencing was carried out with an Illumina HiSeq 4000. CDR3 regions were amplified by Arm-PCR with iRepertoire HTBI primers to construct TCR beta libraries. Gel purification was performed on PCR products prior to sequencing. Regarding the original processing steps: A total of roughly 65 TRBV and approximately 15 TRBJ segments were identified across samples and were used for gene usage analysis of CDR3 amino acid clonotypes. Filtered high-quality paired reads were merged into contigs using COPE and FqMerger. BLAST was used to align contigs to IMGT TRBV, TRBD and TRBJ reference genes, and CDR3 was defined according to IMGT. Clonotypes above 0.1% frequency were classified as highly expanded clones. Repertoire diversity was measured by Shannon entropy, and V-J evenness by the Gini coefficient. Public clonotypes were defined as clonotypes shared by more than one individual. The public reads were reanalyzed by TCRdb: fastp trimming at Q25, MiXCR alignment, in-frame beta chains only. When rows share a CDR3 protein, they turn into one entry using the most common DNA and genes. In this record, the V and J calls reflect TCRdb's handling and not the investigators' own analysis. The sample yields around 400,000 distinct CDR3 sequences; 15% to 19% were counted once. The leading ten clones occupy about 20% of the sample.

The entry originates in a study of regulatory T cells in long-lasting Graves disease (dated by TCRdb to the early 2020s). At the level of the whole study: Antithyroid drugs had been taken for less than 3 months by newly diagnosed Graves' disease patients. This study used TCR sequencing and RNA sequencing of peripheral blood to compare persistent Graves' disease patients against newly diagnosed Graves' disease patients. The study took place in China and was registered as a clinical trial. A total of roughly 35 samples were covered by TCR sequencing, comprising some 13 persistent and 20 or so newly diagnosed Graves' disease patients. Results the study describes overall, beyond this receptor: Compared with newly diagnosed patients, persistent Graves' disease patients had lower TCR Shannon entropy and fewer highly expanded clones, which suggests clonal expansion. Only peripheral blood was studied, because thyroid tissue, the primary lesion, was inaccessible. Sequencing and analysis were restricted to the TCR beta chain. Persistent disease showed preferential use of TRBV28, TRBJ1-2 and TRBJ2-5, whereas newly diagnosed disease favored TRBV20-1 and TRBJ2-1. A larger number of public clonotypes was shared among persistent patients (approximately 2,500) than among newly diagnosed patients (approximately 930). As a limitation, the authors acknowledged that the small sample size may reduce accuracy.

Explained via the paper, the time point label denotes: newly diagnosed GD, antithyroid drugs for less than 3 months. RNA was extracted from PBMCs in TRIzol for both TCR sequencing and RNA sequencing. The diagnosis of Graves' disease followed American Thyroid Association guidelines. The patients came from an endocrinology department in Xi'an, China. Each patient gave roughly 10 milliliters of peripheral blood, collected in an EDTA anticoagulant tube. Ficoll Paque Plus density gradient separation was used to isolate PBMCs, and no additional T cell sorting was done. An Agilent 2100 Bioanalyzer and agarose gel were used to assess RNA quality, and a NanoDrop 2000 was used to measure RNA concentration.

This chain is built from TRBV7-9 and TRBJ2-2, with an unclear D gene assignment. Sequences were derived from peripheral blood mononuclear cells (PBMCs), sampled at new diagnosis, from a patient treated with antithyroid drugs. The TCR comes from a female donor with Graves disease. CDR3 loop: CASSPLDLTGAGELFF. The nucleotide sequence reads as follows: TGTGCCAGCAGCCCACTCGACTTGACGGGCGCCGGGGAGCTGTTTTTT.